This TCR beta chain was identified in a study of beta chain features in type 1 diabetes. Study context: Cell yields, age and gender were similar between patients and healthy donors. Study results and caveats: For patients and controls alike, PCR might favor shorter templates to the same degree. Researchers report that Type 1 diabetes patients had moderately but significantly shorter TCRB CDR3s across all four CD4+ subsets.

Trimming removed 6 bases at V and 5 bases at J, with 11 bases between. CDR3 length: 12 amino acids. Per germline, CDR1 SGDLS and CDR2 YYNGEE. Expressed TCRB transcripts were sequenced because the entire RNA isolate underwent reverse transcription. Profiled with immunoSEQ multiplex PCR; TCRdb holds only in-frame clones, not every one. The table shows around 170,000 clones, with approximately 8.8% occurring only once. This clone was detected a few times. The antigen is unknown. V and J are TRBV9 and TRBJ1-2; D may be TRBD1 (5 bases). Sequenced: central memory CD4+ T cells from blood. The clonotype comes from a woman in her thirties with type 1 diabetes. The CDR3 DNA reads TGTGCCAGCACAGGGAATCGGTATGGCTACACCTTC. Translated, it gives CASTGNRYGYTF.